Below, one TCR beta chain is given with its context. Here immunoSEQ multiplex PCR was the method, and the copy in TCRdb shows in-frame clones only, minus some. The sample consists of some 2,000,000 clones, 90% to 95% of them appearing once. The CDR3 totals 15 residues. Trimming cost V 3 bases and J 4 bases, with 15 bases left between them. Germline CDR1 reads LNHDA; CDR2 reads SQIVND (reference sequence). This specimen comes from a study of shared clonotypes between healthy human individuals. The sequence was collected from a man between 18 and 29 years old in good health. Sequenced material: naive CD4+ T cells sorted from blood. The subset is: CD45RA+ positively selected. The chain has TRBV19 and TRBJ1-1; the D is unclear. CDR3 sequence (DNA): TGTGCCAGTAGTATTGTATGGTCACAAAGCACTGAAGCTTTCTTT. This sequence encodes CASSIVWSQSTEAFF.